This T cell receptor beta chain was retrieved from a study of cytomegalovirus exposure and HLA in healthy donors. About the study: Most donors, 70% to 85% of around 400 genotyped, fell in the Caucasian-associated ancestry cluster. Study-level findings and limits: TCR association rates varied by HLA locus in a later analysis, with DRB1 highest and HLA-C lowest. An analysis done earlier found most TCR beta V segments productive about 90% or about 30% of the time. A link between a missense DCLRE1C variant and TCR beta V- and J-gene trimming emerged from a later analysis.

As for this clone: Its matching antigen is unknown.

It was with 60 Vbeta and 13 Jbeta primers that the PCR ran. Assay used: immunoSEQ multiplex PCR; TCRdb lists only in-frame clones, some missing. The data hold approximately 160,000 clones, with about 80% observed a single time. Deletions cut 2 bases from V and 2 bases from J, with 11 bases between. Germline loops: CDR1 MDHEN, CDR2 SYDVKM. The CDR3 runs 15 residues. This receptor was identified in a man in his late teens or twenties in good health and CMV-seropositive. This sequence joins TRBV28 and TRBJ2-3; tentative D call: TRBD1 (5 bases). Source material: PBMCs. For the CDR3, the DNA is TGTGCCAGCAGTTTAATGAACAGGCTCACAGATACGCAGTATTTT. This sequence encodes CASSLMNRLTDTQYF.